A few counts support the clone carrying this T cell receptor beta chain. These data are taken from a study of identical twins. TCRdb re-derived calls from the 5' RACE reads in MiXCR, one entry per CDR3 protein. The data contain 350,000 to 600,000 distinct CDR3 sequences, approximately 14% of them singletons. The V and J ends lost 5 bases and 0 bases, in that order; junction bases with no gene match: 19. Germline V gene lookup returns CDR1 SGHAT and CDR2 FQDESV (reference sequence). The CDR3 has 19 residues. The sample was also linked to a second study, of yellow fever vaccine responses in identical twins.

The receptor was derived from a young woman in good health. Input material: CD4+ T cells sorted from blood. The rearrangement joins TRBV11-1 to TRBJ2-7, with 7 bases matching TRBD2. The CDR3, as DNA: TGTGCCAGCAGCCCCTCTAGCGGATTCCTAGAACTCCTCTCCTACGAGCAGTACTTC. This codes for CASSPSSGFLELLSYEQYF.